This T cell receptor beta chain was observed in a study of T cell responses to AZD1222 COVID-19 vaccine. Overall study findings and caveats: Repertoire collection took place solely once the T cell response had peaked. After two AZD1222 doses, spike-specific TCR breadth and depth rose versus day 0. Spike-wide vaccine-associated CD4 TCRs dominated at 160-218 and 743-854.

Using immunoSEQ multiplex PCR, the repertoire was profiled, and TCRdb retains in-frame clones only, with some absent. The table lists some 280,000 clones, 94% of them singletons. A remark on this clone: Its antigen is as yet unknown.

CDR1 and CDR2 from the germline V gene are SGHTA and FQGNSA. This CDR3 comprises 12 residues. Trimming took off 5 bases at V and 2 bases at J, with 7 bases between the two ends. This chain connects TRBV7-2 to TRBJ2-7; D is unclear. The receptor was derived from an adult who received the AZD1222 COVID-19 vaccine. The sequencing here drew on peripheral blood, taken 28 days after the second AZD1222 dose. The CDR3 region has the DNA TGTGCCAGCAGCCGAGTAACCTACGAGCAGTACTTC. Translating gives CASSRVTYEQYF. The complete variable domain, with remaining parts taken from reference TRBV7-2 and TRBJ2-7, reads GAGVSQSPSNKVTEKGKDVELRCDPISGHTALYWYRQSLGQGLEFLIYFQGNSAPDKSGLPSDRFSAERTGGSVSTLTIQRTQQEDSAVYLCASSRVTYEQYFGPGTRLTVT.